The 22 T cell receptor beta chains below were found in one sample sequenced in a study of CD8 T cell repertoires and HIV-1 epitope variants. No antigen has been identified for these receptors. Assay used: immunoSEQ multiplex PCR; TCRdb lists only in-frame clones, some missing. The top ten hold roughly 42% of the sample, which has about 6,000 clones, about 71% seen once. Sequencing used cultured CD8+ T cells derived from PBMCs. These receptor sequences come from a male donor with HIV.

The gene calls are TRBV5-1 and TRBJ2-2; possibly TRBD1 for D (6 bases). CDR1 is SGHRS and CDR2 is YFSETQ in the germline V gene. V was cut by 7 bases and J by 0 bases, with 25 bases left in between. CDR3 size: 19 residues. CDR3 in DNA: TGCGCCAGCCACCACGCGTCACGCCGGACAGTCGCGAACACCGGGGAGCTGTTTTTT. Protein sequence: CASHHASRRTVANTGELFF.

The chain joins TRBV28 to TRBJ2-3; 8 nucleotides line up with TRBD1. The junction had 9 bases not matched to a gene; V was cut back by 2 bases and J by 2 bases. The germline V gene has CDR1 MDHEN and CDR2 SYDVKM. CDR3 length: 17 residues. CDR3 DNA sequence: TGTGCCAGCAGTTTAAAGTGGGGCAGGGGGCTCACAGATACGCAGTATTTT. Residues: CASSLKWGRGLTDTQYF.

This chain uses TRBV27 with TRBJ1-5; no firm D call. Germline lookup yields CDR1 MNHEY and CDR2 SMNVEV (reference sequence). The CDR3 has 16 amino acids. The germline V and J ends were trimmed by 0 bases and 3 bases, with 12 bases remaining between them. CDR3: CASSLSSGGFNQPQHF. The CDR3 coding sequence is TGTGCCAGCAGTTTATCGAGCGGAGGGTTCAATCAGCCCCAGCATTTT.

In its sample, this clone was seen a few times. The chain has TRBV7-9 and TRBJ2-7; perhaps TRBD2 as D (5 bases). The CDR3 is made up of 13 amino acids. Trimming removed 4 bases from V and 2 bases from J, with 9 bases in between. The germline gives CDR1 SEHNR, CDR2 FQNEAQ (reference sequence). The CDR3 DNA reads as TGTGCCAGCAGCTCCCCGGGGACCTACGAGCAGTACTTC. Translated, it gives CASSSPGTYEQYF.

This clone was picked up a small number of times. The CDR3 sequence: CASSLTGNEQYF. DNA for the CDR3: TGTGCCAGCAGCTTGACAGGGAACGAGCAGTACTTC. This rearrangement joins TRBV11-1 to TRBJ2-7, with 7 bases that match TRBD1. The CDR3 length is 12 residues. With V trimmed by 3 bases and J by 5 bases, 1 base remained unmatched. Per the germline V gene, CDR1 is SGHAT and CDR2 is FQDESV (reference sequence).

V is TRBV28 and J is TRBJ1-4; 9 bases fit TRBD1. V lost 6 bases and J lost 12; bases outside the gene matches: 14. This CDR3 contains 15 residues. Germline-derived CDR1 and CDR2 are MDHEN and SYDVKM. In nucleotides, the CDR3 is TGTGCCAGCAGGGAAATCCGGGACAGGGAAGAAGAACTGTTTTTT. Translated, it gives CASREIRDREEELFF.

This rearrangement joins TRBV6-6 to TRBJ1-1; D is unclear. The V end was cut by 4 bases, the J end by 1 base, with 10 bases between. Germline values: CDR1 MNHNY, CDR2 SVGAGI (reference sequence). This CDR3 spans 14 amino acids. The CDR3 sequence: CASSWTQKNTEAFF. The CDR3 DNA reads TGTGCCAGCAGTTGGACCCAAAAGAACACTGAAGCTTTCTTT.

The V and J genes are TRBV4-3 and TRBJ1-2, with 9 bases fitting TRBD1. The length of the CDR3 is 15 residues. J lost 3 bases, V lost 4 bases, and 6 bases had no gene match. Germline V gene data show CDR1 as LGHNA and CDR2 as YSLEER. CDR3 residues: CASSPGTGLDYGYTF. In DNA form, the CDR3 reads TGCGCCAGCAGCCCCGGGACAGGGCTTGACTATGGCTACACCTTC.

This clone has just one count. The V call is TRBV6-6, the J call TRBJ2-3; D is perhaps TRBD2 (6 bases). This CDR3 contains 14 residues. V was shortened by 0 bases and J by 3 bases, with 7 bases between the two germline ends. CDR1 MNHNY and CDR2 SVGAGI come from the germline V gene (reference sequence). The CDR3 DNA follows: TGTGCCAGCAGTTACTCAGGGACTACAGATACGCAGTATTTT. It specifies CASSYSGTTDTQYF.

The chain couples TRBV6-6 to TRBJ1-1; TRBD1 matches 9 bases. V was clipped by 4 bases and J by 3 bases; unmatched bases: 3. Germline loops: CDR1 MNHNY, CDR2 SVGAGI (reference sequence). This CDR3 comprises 14 residues. The CDR3 DNA follows: TGTGCCAGCAGTTTGGACAGGGGAGACACTGAAGCTTTCTTT. Protein: CASSLDRGDTEAFF.

The chain recombines TRBV13 with TRBJ2-5; D unclear. V lost 4 bases to trimming and J lost 2 bases, with 8 bases between them. The CDR3 sequence is 13 residues long. Germline V gene sequence: CDR1 PRHDT, CDR2 FYEKMQ (reference sequence). CDR3 in amino acids: CASSYVGQETQYF. For the CDR3, the DNA is TGTGCCAGCAGCTACGTAGGGCAAGAGACCCAGTACTTC.

This rearrangement joins TRBV6-6 to TRBJ2-1; D ambiguous. CDR3 length: 12 amino acids. V lost 6 bases, J lost 2 bases, and 5 bases lay in between. The germline CDR1 and CDR2 sequences are MNHNY and SVGAGI (reference sequence). The CDR3, as DNA: TGTGCCAGCAGCCGACCCTACAATGAGCAGTTCTTC. As protein: CASSRPYNEQFF.

The chain links TRBV7-2 to TRBJ2-7, with D possibly being TRBD1 or TRBD2 (5 bases each). The germline CDR1 and CDR2 sequences are SGHTA and FQGNSA. V was pared by 4 bases and J by 4 bases, with 17 bases between. The CDR3 is 15 amino acids. The DNA for the CDR3 is TGTGCCAGCAGCTACTTCCGGGGCCAATTGTACGAGCAGTACTTC. This translates into CASSYFRGQLYEQYF.

The chain recombines TRBV28 with TRBJ1-1; TRBD1 aligns across 9 bases. The CDR3 runs 14 residues. CDR1 is MDHEN and CDR2 is SYDVKM in the germline V gene. V lost 8 bases to trimming and J lost 4 bases; unmatched junction nucleotides: 8. CDR3 nucleotides: TGTGCCAGCTTGACAGGGGGGTTAAGCACTGAAGCTTTCTTT. Amino acid sequence: CASLTGGLSTEAFF.

CDR3 loop: CATSPTRVTDTQYF. The CDR3 nucleotides are TGTGCCACCAGCCCAACTAGGGTGACAGATACGCAGTATTTT. V is TRBV15 and J is TRBJ2-3, with D possibly being TRBD2 (5 bases). Germline CDR1 is LNHNV and CDR2 is YYDKDF (reference sequence). This CDR3 contains 14 residues. The germline V and J ends were trimmed by 5 bases and 3 bases, with 12 bases remaining between them.

The chain uses TRBV2 and TRBJ1-4, with D possibly being TRBD1 (5 bases). Germline V gives CDR1 SNHLY, CDR2 FYNNEI. Trimming pared 5 bases from V and 8 bases from J, leaving 15 bases between. This CDR3 region has 14 residues. In DNA form, the CDR3 reads TGTGCCAGCAGTCCCGGGCAGGGACGAGAAAAACTGTTTTTT. It specifies CASSPGQGREKLFF.

Only a few counts were recorded for this clone. The rearrangement links TRBV5-6 to TRBJ1-6; maybe TRBD1 (5 bases). Germline V CDR1 and CDR2: SGHDT, YYEEEE. V dropped 2 bases and J dropped 7 bases, with 13 bases sitting between them. The CDR3 contains 15 residues. The CDR3 region has the DNA TGTGCCAGCAGCTTCCTCCAGGGCGTGAATTCACCCCTCCACTTT. Translating gives CASSFLQGVNSPLHF.

The V and J genes are TRBV23-1 and TRBJ2-2; tentative D call: TRBD2 (5 bases). TRBV23-1 is given ORF status, its function remaining uncertain. The CDR3 is made up of 16 amino acids. V lost 6 bases and J lost 6, with 20 bases in between. The DNA of the CDR3 is TGCGCCAGCAGCACAGAGTATCCGGGGATATCCGGGGAGCTGTTTTTT. Translating it yields CASSTEYPGISGELFF.

The rearrangement links TRBV19 to TRBJ1-3; D unresolved. The germline gives CDR1 LNHDA, CDR2 SQIVND (reference sequence). The CDR3 runs to 15 residues. Trimming took off 6 bases at V and 0 bases at J, with 12 bases between the two ends. The DNA for the CDR3 is TGTGCCAGTAGGCAGAGAGGAGTCTCTGGAAACACCATATATTTT. This translates into CASRQRGVSGNTIYF.

The chain joins TRBV9 to TRBJ2-2, with a possible D match to TRBD1 (6 bases). The CDR3 length is 13 residues. V shed 4 bases and J shed 5 bases, with 9 bases lying between them. The germline V gene encodes CDR1 SGDLS and CDR2 YYNGEE. In DNA, the CDR3 is TGTGCCAGCAGCTCTACAGGGACCGGGGAGCTGTTTTTT. The encoded protein is CASSSTGTGELFF.

This clone was counted a few times. The V and J genes are TRBV9 and TRBJ2-5; no firm D call. There are 16 residues in the CDR3. Germline V CDR1 and CDR2: SGDLS, YYNGEE. Trimming pared 0 bases from V and 5 bases from J, leaving 17 bases between. CDR3 amino acids: CASSVGSVQARETQYF. CDR3 DNA sequence: TGTGCCAGCAGCGTAGGGTCAGTCCAGGCGCGGGAGACCCAGTACTTC. Full variable domain (missing parts from reference TRBV9 and TRBJ2-5): DSGVTQTPKHLITATGQRVTLRCSPRSGDLSVYWYQQSLDQGLQFLIQYYNGEERAKGNILERFSAQQFPDLHSELNLSSLELGDSALYFCASSVGSVQARETQYFGPGTRLLVL.

This clone was found once. The CDR3 is CASSQESRSTDTQYF. The CDR3 coding sequence is TGCGCCAGCAGCCAAGAAAGTCGGAGCACAGATACGCAGTATTTT. The chain employs TRBV4-1 and TRBJ2-3; D call uncertain. V dropped 0 bases and J dropped 0 bases, with 7 bases sitting between them. This CDR3 is built from 15 residues. Germline loops: CDR1 MGHRA, CDR2 YSYEKL.